A single sample gave rise to the 15 T cell receptor beta chains below, sequenced in a study of CD8+CD57+ T cells in acquired aplastic anemia. The study profiled TCR beta VDJ and CDR3 using genomic DNA as template. TCRdb reanalysed the reads using MiXCR and keeps one entry per CDR3 protein. Of under 500,000 distinct CDR3 sequences listed, 25% to 40% are singletons. Previously, flow cytometry had revealed CD8+CD57+ cell expansion in the patients chosen for sequencing. The sequenced sample consisted of sorted CD4+, CD8+, or CD8+CD57+ T cells (not recorded which) from PBMCs. These receptors were taken from a human donor with aplastic anemia.

There are a few counts of this clonotype. The V gene is TRBV2, the J gene TRBJ2-1, with D tentatively TRBD1 (5 bases). Deletions cut 2 bases from V and 9 bases from J, with 8 bases between. CDR3 length: 12 amino acids. Germline CDR1 SNHLY, CDR2 FYNNEI. As DNA, the CDR3 is TGTGCCAGCAGTGAAACTGGGGCTGAGCAGTTCTTC. It specifies CASSETGAEQFF.

The V gene is TRBV2, the J gene TRBJ1-6; no clear D. Germline CDR1 SNHLY, CDR2 FYNNEI. V was clipped by 5 bases and J by 10 bases, with 15 bases between them. This CDR3 is built from 14 residues. The DNA of the CDR3 is TGTGCCAGCAGTTACCTATCGACACGGTCACCCCTCCACTTT. It yields the protein CASSYLSTRSPLHF.

This clonotype was found a few times. This rearrangement joins TRBV11-2 to TRBJ1-5, with 7 bases identical to TRBD1. This CDR3 is 20 amino acids long. J lost 5 bases, V lost 1 base, and 20 bases had no gene match. Germline V gene lookup returns CDR1 SGHAT and CDR2 FQNNGV. The CDR3: CASSLGYGQGESIGHQPQHF. The DNA for the CDR3 is TGTGCCAGCAGCTTAGGTTACGGGCAGGGGGAAAGTATTGGGCATCAGCCCCAGCATTTT.

This clonotype has just a few counts. The J gene is TRBJ2-5, the V gene TRBV20-1; maybe TRBD1 (6 bases). V lost 2 bases, J lost 6 bases, and 13 bases lay in between. CDR3 length equals 13 residues. Per germline, CDR1 DFQATT and CDR2 SNEGSKA (reference sequence). The CDR3 DNA reads TGCAGTGCTAGAAGCCAGGGGTTACAGACCCAGTACTTC. This translates into CSARSQGLQTQYF.

The V call is TRBV7-7, the J call TRBJ2-5; D possibly corresponds to TRBD2 (6 bases). V lost 1 base to trimming and J lost 0 bases, with 9 bases between them. CDR1 and CDR2 (germline): SSHAT, FNYEAQ (reference sequence). CDR3 length: 15 residues. In DNA form, the CDR3 reads TGTGCCAGCAGCTTAGGCGGGGTGTACCAAGAGACCCAGTACTTC. Protein: CASSLGGVYQETQYF.

The chain couples TRBV3-1 to TRBJ1-1; D remains unclear. The CDR3 sequence is 15 residues long. The germline V gene has CDR1 LGHDT and CDR2 YNNKEL (reference sequence). The ends were cut back, 3 bases at V and 3 bases at J, with 14 bases in the middle. CDR3: CASSHGYGVDTEAFF. CDR3 nucleotide sequence: TGTGCCAGCAGCCATGGGTACGGTGTGGACACTGAAGCTTTCTTT.

This clonotype appeared a few times. The J gene is TRBJ2-7, the V gene TRBV27; 7 positions match TRBD2. The junction had 8 bases not matched to a gene; V was cut back by 5 bases and J by 4 bases. The CDR3 sequence is 14 residues long. In germline, CDR1 is MNHEY, CDR2 SMNVEV (reference sequence). The CDR3 nucleotides are TGTGCCAGCAGTCTCGGAGGGAGGGGTTACGAGCAGTACTTC. This sequence encodes CASSLGGRGYEQYF.

This chain joins TRBV19 and TRBJ2-3, with D unresolved. This CDR3 comprises 13 residues. CDR1 and CDR2 (germline): LNHDA, SQIVND (reference sequence). Between the trimmed V and J ends, which lost 4 bases and 3 bases, there was a span of 8 bases. Written as DNA, the CDR3 is TGTGCCAGTAGTAACTGGCGGACAGATACGCAGTATTTT. Translating gives CASSNWRTDTQYF.

There are many counts of this clonotype. The V call is TRBV2, the J call TRBJ1-5; tentatively, D is TRBD1 (6 bases). This CDR3 is 12 amino acids long. Per the germline V gene, CDR1 is SNHLY and CDR2 is FYNNEI. The CDR3 here is CAIRGADQPQHF. The CDR3 DNA sequence: TGTGCGATAAGGGGGGCGGATCAGCCCCAGCATTTT.

This chain connects TRBV6-1 to TRBJ1-1, with 9 bases fitting TRBD1. The CDR3 has 15 residues. The germline gives CDR1 MNHNS, CDR2 SASEGT. The V segment lost 6 bases and the J segment 10 bases; nucleotides outside the gene matches: 15. This chain's CDR3 is CASRAGQGTVLTAFF. The CDR3 nucleotides are TGTGCCAGCAGAGCTGGACAGGGGACGGTCCTGACAGCTTTCTTT.

The chain has TRBV19 and TRBJ2-1; the D gene is possibly TRBD2 (6 bases). Trimming took off 3 bases at V and 4 bases at J, with 13 bases between the two ends. The CDR3 is made up of 15 amino acids. CDR1 LNHDA and CDR2 SQIVND come from the germline V gene (reference sequence). The CDR3 DNA is TGTGCCAGTAGTATGCGGGACGTCGGATACAATGAGCAGTTCTTC. It yields the protein CASSMRDVGYNEQFF.

Remarks on this clonotype: A much bigger clone sits one base away, suggesting this may be a read error. This chain links TRBV12-3 or TRBV12-4 with TRBJ1-2; D not certain. There are 17 residues in the CDR3. The CDR3 loop is CASTLFVSQANYYGHTF. CDR3 coding DNA: TGTGCCAGCACCCTTTTCGTAAGTCAGGCGAACTACTATGGCCACACCTTC.

This clonotype has at least ten counts. The genes are TRBV18 and TRBJ1-1; D is unresolved. The germline gives CDR1 KGHSH, CDR2 LQKENI. This CDR3 has 13 residues. The V end lost 8 bases, the J end lost 1 base, and 11 bases lay between the germline ends. The CDR3 spells CASSPLGNTEAFF. The CDR3, as DNA: TGTGCCAGCAGCCCCTTAGGGAACACTGAAGCTTTCTTT.

This clonotype has just a few counts. This sequence joins TRBV5-4 and TRBJ2-5, with no clear D. CDR3 length equals 14 residues. Trimming took 2 bases from V and 5 from J, leaving 13 bases between them. Germline-derived CDR1 and CDR2 are SGHNT and YYREEE (reference sequence). The DNA of the CDR3 is TGTGCCAGCAGCTTAAACAGCATGAGCGAGACCCAGTACTTC. It translates to CASSLNSMSETQYF.

The table lists this clonotype with many counts. The rearrangement joins TRBV25-1 to TRBJ1-2; tentatively, D is TRBD1 (5 bases). The CDR3 totals 13 residues. Trimming removed 7 bases from V and 8 bases from J, with 17 bases in between. Germline assignment: CDR1 MGHDK and CDR2 SYGVNS. CDR3 in DNA: TGTGCCAGCATGAGGGACCATCTGGGAGGCTACACCTTC. It translates to CASMRDHLGGYTF.